The 18 T cell receptor beta chains reported below all come from one sample, sequenced in a study of human T cells and chemical hapten exposure. Time point given: pre-sensitization, week 0. Specified treatment: therapeutic diphenylcyclopropenone sensitization with weekly scalp DPC. A single record per CDR3 protein comes from TCRdb applying MiXCR to the RACE reads. The sample carries 300,000 to 400,000 distinct CDR3 sequences, less than 6.5% recorded once. The sequences come from whole blood, collected in connection with sensitization to the hapten diphenylcyclopropenone (DPC). The origin of the receptors is a woman between 50 and 59 years old with alopecia areata. Some clones in this sample may be carry-over from other donors' samples.

This clonotype has at least ten counts. This chain joins TRBV24-1 and TRBJ2-3; D remains ambiguous. Trimming took 4 bases from V and 5 from J, leaving 12 bases between them. From germline, CDR1 is KGHDR and CDR2 SFDVKD. This CDR3 comprises 14 residues. The CDR3 nucleotides are TGTGCCACCAGTGAGCCGTTTCCCGAAGATACGCAGTATTTT. Translating gives CATSEPFPEDTQYF.

The sample holds a few counts of this clonotype. The rearrangement links TRBV7-9 to TRBJ2-2; 9 positions agree with TRBD2. The CDR3 spans 15 residues. CDR1 and CDR2 from the germline V gene are SEHNR and FQNEAQ (reference sequence). Trimming cost V 5 bases and J 4 bases; bases outside gene matches: 5. The CDR3 protein is CASSVIAGVTGELFF. CDR3 sequence (DNA): TGTGCCAGCAGCGTAATAGCGGGAGTCACCGGGGAGCTGTTTTTT.

This clonotype was detected many times. The gene calls are TRBV7-9 and TRBJ2-7, with TRBD2 identical over 10 bases. Germline trimming cut 5 bases from V and 7 bases from J; bases unmatched to any gene: 14. The V gene's germline CDR1 is SEHNR and CDR2 FQNEAQ (reference sequence). This CDR3 comprises 16 residues. The CDR3 sequence: CASSPKGLALYVEQYF. In DNA form, the CDR3 reads TGTGCCAGCAGCCCTAAGGGACTAGCGCTGTATGTGGAGCAGTACTTC.

This clonotype was detected ten times or more. The chain employs TRBV29-1 and TRBJ2-7; the match to TRBD1 covers 9 bases. V dropped 6 bases and J dropped 5; count of bases not matched to a gene: 17. The CDR3 consists of 16 residues. Germline assignment: CDR1 SQVTM and CDR2 ANQGSEA. CDR3 DNA sequence: TGCAGCGTCGTCACGGGACAGGGTAATAAGTTGAACGAGCAGTACTTC. Protein sequence: CSVVTGQGNKLNEQYF.

In this sample, this clonotype turned up a few times. J is TRBJ2-7 and V is TRBV20-1; 8 bases align to TRBD1. The CDR3 spans 11 residues. Germline assignment: CDR1 DFQATT and CDR2 SNEGSKA (reference sequence). The trim removed 5 bases at V and 6 bases at J, leaving 3 bases unmatched. In DNA form, the CDR3 reads TGCAGTGCTCCCAGGGGGCGCGAGCAGTACTTC. Its translation is CSAPRGREQYF.

This clonotype was found many times. The genes are TRBV9 and TRBJ1-2; TRBD1 might be the D (5 bases). The CDR3 is 17 residues long. Germline CDR1 and CDR2: SGDLS and YYNGEE. V lost 0 bases and J 6 bases, leaving 21 bases between the germline ends. CDR3 sequence: CASSVGPLTGIGDGYTF. DNA for the CDR3: TGTGCCAGCAGCGTAGGGCCTCTTACAGGAATCGGCGATGGCTACACCTTC. Using reference TRBV9 and TRBJ1-2 for the parts outside the CDR3, the full variable domain is DSGVTQTPKHLITATGQRVTLRCSPRSGDLSVYWYQQSLDQGLQFLIQYYNGEERAKGNILERFSAQQFPDLHSELNLSSLELGDSALYFCASSVGPLTGIGDGYTFGSGTRLTVV.

This clonotype was counted at least ten times. V gene TRBV12-3 or TRBV12-4 combines with J gene TRBJ1-1, with D uncertain. This CDR3 has 13 residues. Trimming stripped 3 bases from V and 4 bases from J, with 9 bases between. The CDR3 here is CASSFGVGTEAFF. The CDR3 DNA sequence: TGTGCCAGCAGTTTCGGGGTGGGCACTGAAGCTTTCTTT.

This clonotype was seen at least ten times. This sequence joins TRBV12-5 and TRBJ2-5; 8 nucleotides align to TRBD1. Germline trimming cut 6 bases from V and 5 bases from J; bases unmatched to any gene: 5. Germline V CDR1 and CDR2: LGHNT, FRNRAP. This CDR3 is 13 amino acids long. CDR3: CASGRDRGETQYF. CDR3 in DNA: TGTGCTAGTGGACGTGACAGGGGTGAGACCCAGTACTTC.

The rearrangement uses TRBV6-7 and TRBJ1-2, with TRBD1 identical over 9 bases. TRBV6-7 has ORF status, its function being uncertain. The CDR3 is 16 amino acids. The ends lost 2 bases at V and 1 base at J; junction bases unmatched: 5. CDR3 sequence reads: CASSYRTGESNYGYTF. CDR3 nucleotide sequence: TGTGCCAGCAGTTACCGGACAGGGGAAAGTAACTATGGCTACACCTTC.

This clonotype turned up a few times. This chain connects TRBV2 to TRBJ2-5, with 7 bases that match TRBD1. V lost 2 bases and J lost 1; bases outside the gene matches: 4. This CDR3 has 15 residues. Germline V gene data show CDR1 as SNHLY and CDR2 as FYNNEI. CDR3 coding DNA: TGTGCCAGCAGTGAACATAGGGACAGCCAAGAGACCCAGTACTTC. Its protein is CASSEHRDSQETQYF.

This chain uses TRBV28 with TRBJ2-1, with TRBD2 matching 11 bases. CDR3 length equals 16 residues. CDR1 is MDHEN, CDR2 SYDVKM, per germline. V was pared by 5 bases and J by 0 bases, with 3 bases of the junction left unmatched. CDR3 sequence: CASSTSGSASYNEQFF. The CDR3 DNA sequence: TGTGCCAGCAGTACTAGCGGGAGTGCCTCCTACAATGAGCAGTTCTTC.

This clonotype was counted ten times or more. The chain uses TRBV6-2 or TRBV6-3 and TRBJ2-2; D perhaps matches TRBD2 (6 bases). The germline V gene encodes CDR1 MNHEY and CDR2 SVGEGT. Trimming pared 8 bases from V and 6 bases from J, leaving 10 bases between. This CDR3 comprises 12 residues. CDR3: CASQDYAGELFF. The CDR3 bases are TGTGCCAGCCAGGACTATGCCGGGGAGCTGTTTTTT.

This clonotype was seen more than once but under ten times. The gene calls are TRBV5-1 and TRBJ1-6; a possible D gene is TRBD1 (5 bases). V was trimmed by 5 bases and J by 7 bases, leaving 10 bases between them. The CDR3 is 13 residues long. Germline CDR1 is SGHRS and CDR2 is YFSETQ. Here the CDR3 DNA reads TGCGCCAGCAGGGAGACAGTAAATTCACCCCTCCACTTT. Translation gives CASRETVNSPLHF.

This clonotype appeared many times. The rearrangement links TRBV13 to TRBJ1-5; D is possibly TRBD1 (5 bases). This CDR3 is built from 14 residues. V lost 0 bases to trimming and J lost 2 bases, with 5 bases between them. Germline V gene data show CDR1 as PRHDT and CDR2 as FYEKMQ (reference sequence). The CDR3 DNA is TGTGCCAGCAGCTTAGGCAGGGGCAATCAGCCCCAGCATTTT. This sequence encodes CASSLGRGNQPQHF.

This clonotype turned up a few times. This sequence joins TRBV24-1 and TRBJ1-1; D remains unclear. V lost 2 bases and J lost 0, with 3 bases in between. Germline V gives CDR1 KGHDR, CDR2 SFDVKD. The CDR3 runs to 13 residues. CDR3 DNA: TGTGCCACCAGTGATTCAATGAACACTGAAGCTTTCTTT. It specifies CATSDSMNTEAFF.

At least ten counts were recorded for this clonotype. This rearrangement joins TRBV18 to TRBJ2-2; D ambiguous. The CDR3 has 12 amino acids. The germline gives CDR1 KGHSH, CDR2 LQKENI. V lost 6 bases and J lost 7, with 9 bases in between. The CDR3 sequence: CASSYPRGELFF. For the CDR3, the DNA is TGTGCCAGCTCGTATCCTCGCGGGGAGCTGTTTTTT.

This clonotype was detected a few times. This chain connects TRBV3-1 to TRBJ1-5; the D is unclear. This CDR3 is 15 amino acids long. The V gene's germline CDR1 is LGHDT and CDR2 YNNKEL (reference sequence). V was shortened by 4 bases and J by 6 bases, with 16 bases between the two germline ends. The CDR3 DNA reads TGTGCCAGCAGCCCAGGTTCGGGCCTCGGTCAGCCCCAGCATTTT. Translation gives CASSPGSGLGQPQHF.

This clonotype showed up many times. The chain couples TRBV4-3 to TRBJ1-2; D is ambiguous. Trimming took 1 base from V and 3 from J, leaving 12 bases between them. The CDR3 totals 15 residues. Per germline, CDR1 LGHNA and CDR2 YSLEER. This chain's CDR3 is CASSQVEGRDYGYTF. CDR3 in DNA: TGCGCCAGCAGCCAAGTCGAGGGAAGGGACTATGGCTACACCTTC.